The entry that follows covers one TCR beta chain sequence. Trimming removed 4 bases from V and 4 bases from J; junction bases left unmatched: 10. The germline CDR1 and CDR2 sequences are SGDLS and YYNGEE. There are 17 residues in the CDR3. The data belong to a study of sequential checkpoint blockade in melanoma. The method was immunoSEQ multiplex PCR; TCRdb's version includes in-frame clones alone and lacks a portion of them. The sample carries roughly 9,900 clones, about three fifths recorded once. As to treatment: randomized to nivolumab then ipilimumab (arm A) or the reverse (arm B). The sequencing used CD8+ T cells sorted from blood (inferred from file names), collected from a patient given nivolumab and ipilimumab in sequence. The source is a human donor with melanoma. This chain joins TRBV9 and TRBJ2-2; 10 nucleotides line up with TRBD1. The CDR3 bases are TGTGCCAGCAGCCCCCGACAGGGGGCTACCCCCACCGGGGAGCTGTTTTTT. It specifies CASSPRQGATPTGELFF.